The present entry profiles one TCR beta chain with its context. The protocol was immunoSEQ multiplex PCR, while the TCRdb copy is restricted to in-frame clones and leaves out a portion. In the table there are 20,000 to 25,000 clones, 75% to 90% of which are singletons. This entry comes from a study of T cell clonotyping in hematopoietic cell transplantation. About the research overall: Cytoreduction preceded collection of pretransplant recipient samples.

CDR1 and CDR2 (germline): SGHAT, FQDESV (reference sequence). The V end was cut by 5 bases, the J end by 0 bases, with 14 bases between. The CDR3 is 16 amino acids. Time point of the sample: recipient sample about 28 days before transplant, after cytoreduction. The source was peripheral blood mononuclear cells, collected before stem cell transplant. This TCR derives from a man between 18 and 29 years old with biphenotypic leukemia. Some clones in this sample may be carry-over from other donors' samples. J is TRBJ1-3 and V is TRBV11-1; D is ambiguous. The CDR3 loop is CASSPGLWHSGNTIYF. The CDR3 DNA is TGTGCCAGCAGCCCTGGGCTGTGGCACTCTGGAAACACCATATATTTT.